A selection of T cell receptor beta chains follows, all from one sample in a study of shared clonotypes between healthy human individuals. Only in-frame clones appear in the TCRdb table, and some are missing; sequencing was by immunoSEQ multiplex PCR. Of 2 million to 2.5 million clones in the sample, under 95% were seen once. Sequencing used naive CD8+ T cells from PBMCs. Receptor source: a young man in good health. Some clones in this sample may be carry-over from other donors' samples. CDR3s include the opening cysteine and the closing phenylalanine or tryptophan. D genes are given only for firm matches. Where a row states a size, it is once, few, many or the class of an expanded clone; other rows omit it.

CDR3: CASSILSDQETQYF
DNA: TGTGCCAGTAGTATACTGAGCGACCAAGAGACCCAGTACTTC
size: NA
length: 14
D: NA
V: TRBV19
J: TRBJ2-5

CDR3: CASKETGGYTEAFF
DNA: TGTGCCAGCAAAGAGACAGGGGGGTACACTGAAGCTTTCTTT
size: NA
length: 14
D: TRBD1
V: TRBV2
J: TRBJ1-1

CDR3: CASSLGTSGNYEQYF
DNA: TGTGCCAGCAGTCTGGGGACTAGCGGTAACTACGAGCAGTACTTC
size: NA
length: 15
D: TRBD2
V: TRBV27
J: TRBJ2-7

CDR3: CASSPLGPGQSYGYTF
DNA: TGTGCCAGCAGTCCCCTGGGCCCGGGACAGTCCTATGGCTACACCTTC
size: NA
length: 16
D: TRBD1
V: TRBV7-8
J: TRBJ1-2

CDR3: CASSMGSVNNEQFF
DNA: TGTGCCAGTAGTATGGGCTCGGTGAACAATGAGCAGTTCTTC
size: NA
length: 14
D: NA
V: TRBV19
J: TRBJ2-1

CDR3: CASSFLGNEQETQYF
DNA: TGTGCCAGCAGCTTTCTGGGAAACGAACAAGAGACCCAGTACTTC
size: NA
length: 15
D: NA
V: TRBV7-6
J: TRBJ2-5

CDR3: CASSLWAGAPFGAQYF
DNA: TGTGCCAGCAGTTTATGGGCGGGGGCGCCTTTCGGGGCCCAGTACTTC
size: NA
length: 16
D: NA
V: TRBV28
J: TRBJ2-5

CDR3: CAIHGGGGYTF
DNA: TGTGCCATCCATGGGGGAGGTGGCTACACCTTC
size: NA
length: 11
D: NA
V: TRBV2
J: TRBJ1-2

CDR3: CASSQGTSGRTYTDTQYF
DNA: TGCGCCAGCAGCCAGGGGACTAGCGGGAGGACCTACACAGATACGCAGTATTTT
size: NA
length: 18
D: TRBD2
V: TRBV4-3
J: TRBJ2-3

CDR3: CASSLGTGETYEQYF
DNA: TGTGCCAGCAGTTTGGGGACAGGGGAGACCTACGAGCAGTACTTC
size: NA
length: 15
D: TRBD1
V: TRBV27
J: TRBJ2-7

CDR3: CASSGGLNYGYTF
DNA: TGTGCCAGCAGTGGGGGCCTCAACTATGGCTACACCTTC
size: NA
length: 13
D: NA
V: TRBV6-1
J: TRBJ1-2

CDR3: CASSYSTGNEQFF
DNA: TGTGCCAGCAGTTACTCGACGGGCAATGAGCAGTTCTTC
size: NA
length: 13
D: NA
V: TRBV6-6
J: TRBJ2-1

CDR3: CASSLAGNSYNEQFF
DNA: TGTGCCAGCAGCTTAGCCGGGAACTCCTACAATGAGCAGTTCTTC
size: NA
length: 15
D: NA
V: TRBV13
J: TRBJ2-1

CDR3: CASSMPGAGEQYF
DNA: TGTGCCAGTAGTATGCCGGGAGCAGGCGAGCAGTACTTC
size: NA
length: 13
D: NA
V: TRBV19
J: TRBJ2-7

CDR3: CATSTERELTYNEQFF
DNA: TGTGCCACCAGCACGGAGCGGGAACTGACCTACAATGAGCAGTTCTTC
size: NA
length: 16
D: TRBD2
V: TRBV15
J: TRBJ2-1

CDR3: CAWSSPGGSAINYGYTF
DNA: TGTGCCTGGAGTTCCCCGGGAGGATCGGCTATTAACTATGGCTACACCTTC
size: NA
length: 17
D: NA
V: TRBV30
J: TRBJ1-2

CDR3: CASSLHPYAFF
DNA: TGTGCCAGCAGCTTACATCCGTATGCTTTCTTT
size: NA
length: 11
D: NA
V: TRBV7-9
J: TRBJ1-1

CDR3: CASSDSGAGGYTF
DNA: TGTGCCAGCAGTGATAGTGGGGCGGGAGGCTACACCTTC
size: NA
length: 13
D: NA
V: TRBV2
J: TRBJ1-2

CDR3: CAWSVGGPGYTF
DNA: TGTGCCTGGAGTGTTGGGGGTCCTGGCTACACCTTC
size: NA
length: 12
D: NA
V: TRBV30
J: TRBJ1-2

CDR3: CASRQGEGNQPQHF
DNA: TGTGCCAGCAGACAGGGGGAGGGCAATCAGCCCCAGCATTTT
size: few
length: 14
D: TRBD1
V: TRBV28
J: TRBJ1-5

CDR3: CASSPSASGSTDTQYF
DNA: TGTGCCAGCAGCCCCTCCGCTAGCGGGAGTACAGATACGCAGTATTTT
size: NA
length: 16
D: TRBD2
V: TRBV2
J: TRBJ2-3

CDR3: CASTPARNYGYTF
DNA: TGTGCCAGCACTCCGGCCCGTAACTATGGCTACACCTTC
size: NA
length: 13
D: NA
V: TRBV2
J: TRBJ1-2

CDR3: CASSLGPKNTEAFF
DNA: TGTGCCAGCAGCTTGGGTCCGAAAAACACTGAAGCTTTCTTT
size: NA
length: 14
D: NA
V: TRBV5-4
J: TRBJ1-1

CDR3: CASSLDPSGGETQYF
DNA: TGTGCCAGCAGCTTAGACCCTAGCGGAGGAGAGACCCAGTACTTC
size: NA
length: 15
D: TRBD2
V: TRBV7-9
J: TRBJ2-5

CDR3: CASSLVSEAFF
DNA: TGTGCCAGCAGCTTAGTCTCTGAAGCTTTCTTT
size: NA
length: 11
D: NA
V: TRBV7-9
J: TRBJ1-1

CDR3: CASSPGLAGGRYEQYF
DNA: TGTGCCAGCAGCCCCGGACTAGCGGGAGGGCGCTACGAGCAGTACTTC
size: NA
length: 16
D: TRBD2
V: TRBV7-8
J: TRBJ2-7

CDR3: CASSTRALLLNEQFF
DNA: TGTGCCAGCAGTACCCGGGCGCTGTTGTTGAATGAGCAGTTCTTC
size: NA
length: 15
D: NA
V: TRBV27
J: TRBJ2-1

CDR3: CASSPLGSSGLGYEQYF
DNA: TGCGCCAGCAGCCCGCTGGGCTCTAGCGGCCTTGGTTACGAGCAGTACTTC
size: NA
length: 17
D: TRBD2
V: TRBV4-1
J: TRBJ2-7

CDR3: CASSFGGLVGYGYTF
DNA: TGTGCCAGCAGCTTTGGGGGGCTCGTAGGCTATGGCTACACCTTC
size: NA
length: 15
D: NA
V: TRBV5-4
J: TRBJ1-2

CDR3: CASSKGSGNTIYF
DNA: TGTGCCAGCAGCAAGGGTTCTGGAAACACCATATATTTT
size: NA
length: 13
D: NA
V: TRBV6-5
J: TRBJ1-3

CDR3: CASRDGQGPTGELFF
DNA: TGTGCCAGCAGAGACGGACAGGGTCCCACCGGGGAGCTGTTTTTT
size: once
length: 15
D: TRBD1
V: TRBV27
J: TRBJ2-2

CDR3: CASSLGGFEAFF
DNA: TGTGCCAGCAGCTTGGGAGGCTTCGAAGCTTTCTTT
size: NA
length: 12
D: NA
V: TRBV5-4
J: TRBJ1-1

CDR3: CAISEPGQGSNEKLFF
DNA: TGTGCCATCAGTGAGCCGGGACAGGGGTCTAATGAAAAACTGTTTTTT
size: NA
length: 16
D: TRBD1
V: TRBV10-3
J: TRBJ1-4

CDR3: CASSLLHRTTDTQYF
DNA: TGTGCCAGCAGCTTGTTACATCGGACCACAGATACGCAGTATTTT
size: NA
length: 15
D: NA
V: TRBV7-8
J: TRBJ2-3

CDR3: CASNHLFDIQYF
DNA: TGTGCCAGCAACCACCTTTTCGACATTCAGTACTTC
size: NA
length: 12
D: NA
V: TRBV9
J: TRBJ2-4

CDR3: CASSTGTESPEAFF
DNA: TGTGCCAGCTCAACAGGGACTGAGAGCCCTGAAGCTTTCTTT
size: NA
length: 14
D: NA
V: TRBV18
J: TRBJ1-1

CDR3: CASSLGTGPRAYTF
DNA: TGTGCCAGCAGCTTAGGGACAGGACCCAGAGCCTACACCTTC
size: NA
length: 14
D: TRBD1
V: TRBV5-6
J: TRBJ1-2

CDR3: CASSTYLGRGFPETQYF
DNA: TGCGCCAGCAGTACCTATTTGGGACGTGGATTTCCTGAGACCCAGTACTTC
size: NA
length: 17
D: NA
V: TRBV5-1
J: TRBJ2-5

CDR3: CASSQESQGYAEAFF
DNA: TGCGCCAGCAGCCAAGAGTCACAGGGTTACGCTGAAGCTTTCTTT
size: few
length: 15
D: NA
V: TRBV4-3
J: TRBJ1-1

CDR3: CASSQSFPGAVSNQPQHF
DNA: TGCGCCAGCAGCCAATCCTTCCCAGGGGCCGTTAGCAATCAGCCCCAGCATTTT
size: NA
length: 18
D: NA
V: TRBV4-1
J: TRBJ1-5

CDR3: CASSSPAGTSGTLPTYEQYF
DNA: TGTGCCAGCAGCTCCCCCGCGGGGACTAGCGGGACTCTTCCCACCTACGAGCAGTACTTC
size: NA
length: 20
D: TRBD2
V: TRBV7-6
J: TRBJ2-7

CDR3: CASIETVTGNTEAFF
DNA: TGTGCCAGCATAGAGACAGTGACGGGGAACACTGAAGCTTTCTTT
size: few
length: 15
D: NA
V: TRBV2
J: TRBJ1-1

CDR3: CASEATGDTEAFF
DNA: TGTGCCAGCGAGGCCACAGGGGACACTGAAGCTTTCTTT
size: NA
length: 13
D: TRBD1
V: TRBV13
J: TRBJ1-1

CDR3: CASSLREGTYGKYSYEQYF
DNA: TGTGCCAGCAGCCTGCGGGAGGGGACCTATGGTAAATACTCCTACGAGCAGTACTTC
size: NA
length: 19
D: TRBD2
V: TRBV7-8
J: TRBJ2-7

CDR3: CASSPPDRGIAGELFF
DNA: TGTGCCAGCAGCCCCCCGGACAGGGGTATCGCCGGGGAGCTGTTTTTT
size: NA
length: 16
D: TRBD1
V: TRBV9
J: TRBJ2-2

CDR3: CASSLSTDSNQPQHF
DNA: TGTGCCAGCAGCTTAAGCACAGATAGCAATCAGCCCCAGCATTTT
size: NA
length: 15
D: NA
V: TRBV11-2
J: TRBJ1-5

CDR3: CASSFRRINGANVLTF
DNA: TGTGCCAGCAGTTTCAGGAGGATAAACGGGGCCAACGTCCTGACTTTC
size: NA
length: 16
D: NA
V: TRBV28
J: TRBJ2-6

CDR3: CASRTTGGALRDQPQHF
DNA: TGTGCCAGCAGGACGACAGGGGGGGCTTTAAGAGATCAGCCCCAGCATTTT
size: NA
length: 17
D: TRBD1
V: TRBV28
J: TRBJ1-5

CDR3: CASISHKSGANVLTF
DNA: TGTGCCAGCATCTCCCACAAGTCTGGGGCCAACGTCCTGACTTTC
size: NA
length: 15
D: NA
V: TRBV2
J: TRBJ2-6

CDR3: CASSLDADLGEAFF
DNA: TGCGCCAGCAGCTTGGATGCGGACCTAGGTGAAGCTTTCTTT
size: NA
length: 14
D: NA
V: TRBV5-1
J: TRBJ1-1

CDR3: CASSFGGEGEQYF
DNA: TGTGCCAGCAGCTTCGGAGGGGAGGGCGAGCAGTACTTC
size: NA
length: 13
D: TRBD2
V: TRBV11-2
J: TRBJ2-7